Listed below are T cell receptor beta chains from one sample, sequenced in a study of T cell repertoires in cytomegalovirus infection. These receptors have no known antigen. TCRdb independently ran MiXCR on the reads; one entry per CDR3 protein. The data show hundreds of thousands of distinct CDR3 sequences, with 29% seen just once and about 20% held by the top ten. This specimen was cultured PBMCs, taken from culture after CMV antigen stimulation. The receptors here all came from a human donor in good health (CMV status not recorded). Some clones in this sample may be carry-over from other donors' samples. Each CDR3 is given with its conserved first and last residue. D genes are given only for firm matches. Size tells how often a clone was seen (once, few, many) or the class of an expanded clone, and some rows leave it out.

D,size,J,V,DNA,CDR3
NA,few,TRBJ2-3,TRBV7-3,TGTGCCAGCAGCACGACAGGAGATACGCAGTATTTT,CASSTTGDTQYF
TRBD1,few,TRBJ1-5,TRBV28,TGTGCCAGCAGTTGGGACAGTATGAGCAATCAGCCCCAGCATTTT,CASSWDSMSNQPQHF
NA,NA,TRBJ2-6,TRBV7-2,TGTGCCAGCAGTGGGATACTGGGGGCCAACGTCCTGACTTTC,CASSGILGANVLTF
NA,NA,TRBJ1-6,TRBV5-4,TGTGCCAGCAGCCATAAAAAGAATAATTCACCCCTCCACTTT,CASSHKKNNSPLHF
NA,few,TRBJ1-4,TRBV5-1,TGCGCCAGCAGGGAGATGGGACGTGGGGACGAAAAACTGTTTTTT,CASREMGRGDEKLFF
NA,NA,TRBJ2-5,TRBV20-1,TGCAGTGCTAGAGGGCCGGGTCTCCAAGAGACCCAGTACTTC,CSARGPGLQETQYF
NA,NA,TRBJ1-2,TRBV7-2,TGTGCCAGCAGTTCTCGGGGTCCCTATGGCTACACCTTC,CASSSRGPYGYTF
TRBD2,NA,TRBJ2-1,TRBV19,TGTGCCAGTAGTATAGCGGCTAGCGGGAACAATGAGCAGTTCTTC,CASSIAASGNNEQFF
NA,NA,TRBJ1-2,TRBV19,TGTGCCAGTAGTGCCACAGGGTGGCAGACCTATGGCTACACCTTC,CASSATGWQTYGYTF
NA,NA,TRBJ1-2,TRBV12-3/TRBV12-4,TGTGCCAGCAGTTTCTTCACCGCGCCCTACTATGGCTACACCTTC,CASSFFTAPYYGYTF
NA,NA,TRBJ2-3,TRBV27,TGTGCCAGCAGTTATTTAGGCGGGGACCAAGAGGGTGGAATCGATACGCAGTATTTT,CASSYLGGDQEGGIDTQYF
NA,NA,TRBJ1-4,TRBV29-1,TGCAGCGTTGGGCAAACAACTAATGAAAAACTGTTTTTT,CSVGQTTNEKLFF
NA,few,TRBJ2-3,TRBV6-1,TGTACCAGCAATCGGGGGGCTGGAGATACGCAGTATTTT,CTSNRGAGDTQYF
NA,many,TRBJ2-7,TRBV7-6,TGTGCCAGCAGCTACGGGGTCTACGAGCAGTACTTC,CASSYGVYEQYF
NA,NA,TRBJ2-2,TRBV6-1,TGTGCCAGCAGCACTCGGGGCTCCCGGGACACCGGGGAGCTGTTTTTT,CASSTRGSRDTGELFF
NA,NA,TRBJ1-5,TRBV7-7,TGTGCCAGCAGCTCGGACGTAAATCAGCCCCAGCATTTT,CASSSDVNQPQHF
NA,many,TRBJ1-3,TRBV7-2,TGTGCCAGCAGCCTAGGGGTGGCTGAAAGAAACACCATATATTTT,CASSLGVAERNTIYF
TRBD2,NA,TRBJ2-5,TRBV11-2,TGTGCCAGCAGCCCGACTAGCTTCTCATCCGAGACCCAGTACTTC,CASSPTSFSSETQYF
NA,NA,TRBJ2-7,TRBV7-2,TGTGCCAGCAGCTTAGTAGAGGGGCCCTACGAGCAGTACTTC,CASSLVEGPYEQYF
NA,NA,TRBJ2-2,TRBV4-2,TGTGCCAGCAGCCAAGATGGTTCGGTAGCTGCCGGGGAGCTGTTTTTT,CASSQDGSVAAGELFF